What follows are 17 T cell receptor beta chains derived from one specimen sequenced in a study of CD8+ T cells in alopecia areata. RNA was extracted and reverse transcribed into cDNA as the sequencing template. Clones were read by immunoSEQ multiplex PCR, and TCRdb kept only the in-frame ones, dropping some. Among hundreds of thousands of clones, 50% to 60% were seen once, and the ten largest hold 0.45%. Here the sequenced sample was CD4+ T cells sorted from blood, taken at week 0. These receptors were collected from a human donor with alopecia areata.

The chain recombines TRBV19 with TRBJ1-1, with D possibly being TRBD1 (6 bases). V was clipped by 5 bases and J by 6 bases, with 13 bases between them. CDR1 is LNHDA, CDR2 SQIVND, per germline (reference sequence). The CDR3 runs to 13 residues. The CDR3 DNA sequence: TGTGCCAGTAGTGTACCCGGGACACCTGAAGCTTTCTTT. Its translation is CASSVPGTPEAFF.

This chain joins TRBV2 and TRBJ1-4, with D tentatively TRBD1 (6 bases). The CDR3 loop spans 16 amino acids. Trimming pared 1 base from V and 3 bases from J, leaving 12 bases between. From germline, CDR1 is SNHLY and CDR2 FYNNEI. For the CDR3, the DNA is TGTGCCAGCAGTGAAGGGACAGCAACTTCTAATGAAAAACTGTTTTTT. Encoded protein: CASSEGTATSNEKLFF.

The chain is built from TRBV4-1 and TRBJ2-6, with D possibly TRBD1 on 6 matching bases. Trimming left V 4 bases short and J 2 bases short, with 9 bases between. Germline V gene lookup returns CDR1 MGHRA and CDR2 YSYEKL. The CDR3 is 15 residues long. The CDR3 DNA is TGCGCCAGCAGCCTAACAGGGACTGGGGCCAACGTCCTGACTTTC. This encodes CASSLTGTGANVLTF.

The chain employs TRBV30 and TRBJ1-2; possibly TRBD1 for D (5 bases). CDR1 GTSNPN and CDR2 SVGIG come from the germline V gene (reference sequence). This CDR3 is built from 15 residues. V was clipped by 2 bases and J by 0 bases, with 13 bases between them. This CDR3 is CAWSSGTPANYGYTF. The CDR3, as DNA: TGTGCCTGGAGTAGCGGGACTCCAGCTAACTATGGCTACACCTTC.

A few counts support this clone. This sequence joins TRBV19 and TRBJ2-2; D remains unclear. Per germline, CDR1 LNHDA and CDR2 SQIVND (reference sequence). CDR3 length: 14 amino acids. Deletions cut 3 bases from V and 2 bases from J, with 7 bases between. The CDR3 bases are TGTGCCAGTAGTATGGGCATAAACACCGGGGAGCTGTTTTTT. This translates into CASSMGINTGELFF.

This clone appeared a few times. This rearrangement joins TRBV30 to TRBJ1-6; a possible D gene is TRBD1 (5 bases). Germline loops: CDR1 GTSNPN, CDR2 SVGIG (reference sequence). V was shortened by 4 bases and J by 6 bases, with 10 bases between the two germline ends. The CDR3 has 13 amino acids. The CDR3 coding sequence is TGTGCCTGGACGGGACTGATTAATTCACCCCTCCACTTT. Translating gives CAWTGLINSPLHF. Filled out from reference TRBV30 and TRBJ1-6, the complete variable domain reads SQTIHQWPATLVQPVGSPLSLECTVEGTSNPNLYWYRQAAGRGLQLLFYSVGIGQISSEVPQNLSASRPQDRQFILSSKKLLLSDSGFYLCAWTGLINSPLHFGNGTRLTVT.

This clone was seen at least ten times. The chain recombines TRBV30 with TRBJ1-5; D remains ambiguous. V was trimmed by 2 bases and J by 5 bases, leaving 10 bases between them. Germline CDR1 is GTSNPN and CDR2 is SVGIG (reference sequence). This CDR3 is 13 amino acids long. The CDR3: CAWSREPYQPQHF. In DNA form, the CDR3 reads TGTGCCTGGAGTAGAGAACCCTATCAGCCCCAGCATTTT.

A note on this clone: Other DNA sequences in this sample translate to the same CDR3. The chain combines TRBV30 with TRBJ2-3; 9 nucleotides align to TRBD2. In germline, CDR1 is GTSNPN, CDR2 SVGIG (reference sequence). V shed 0 bases and J 4 bases; nucleotides not matched to a gene: 2. This CDR3 region has 14 residues. CDR3 amino acids: CAWSVLAGADTQYF. The CDR3 region has the DNA TGTGCCTGGAGTGTTTTAGCGGGGGCAGATACGCAGTATTTT.

This clone was observed a handful of times. This chain joins TRBV30 and TRBJ1-1, with TRBD1 matching over 9 bases. The junction had 14 bases not matched to a gene; V was cut back by 4 bases and J by 5 bases. Looked up from germline, CDR1 is GTSNPN and CDR2 is SVGIG (reference sequence). This CDR3 is 16 amino acids long. The CDR3 region is CAWNTGTGSVMTEAFF. The CDR3, as DNA: TGTGCCTGGAACACCGGGACAGGGTCCGTTATGACTGAAGCTTTCTTT.

The chain recombines TRBV29-1 with TRBJ1-2; D is undetermined. V gave up 0 bases and J gave up 9 bases, with 11 bases separating them. The CDR3 runs to 12 residues. Germline CDR1 reads SQVTM; CDR2 reads ANQGSEA. The CDR3 here is CSVEDLLRSYTF. In nucleotides, the CDR3 is TGCAGCGTTGAAGATCTACTTAGAAGCTACACCTTC. Filled out from reference TRBV29-1 and TRBJ1-2, the complete variable domain reads SAVISQKPSRDICQRGTSLTIQCQVDSQVTMMFWYRQQPGQSLTLIATANQGSEATYESGFVIDKFPISRPNLTFSTLTVSNMSPEDSSIYLCSVEDLLRSYTFGSGTRLTVV.

The chain couples TRBV7-9 to TRBJ1-1, with D uncertain. Germline CDR1 SEHNR, CDR2 FQNEAQ (reference sequence). CDR3 length: 16 amino acids. V shed 4 bases and J shed 1 base, with 16 bases lying between them. This CDR3 reads CASSSPRRRENTEAFF. In nucleotides, the CDR3 is TGTGCCAGCAGCTCCCCCAGGCGCCGGGAGAACACTGAAGCTTTCTTT.

The J gene is TRBJ2-3, the V gene TRBV30; the match to TRBD1 covers 8 bases. Germline-derived CDR1 and CDR2 are GTSNPN and SVGIG (reference sequence). The V gene end was trimmed by 4 bases and the J gene end by 2 bases; junction bases not matched to a gene: 5. This CDR3 region has 14 residues. CDR3 bases: TGTGCCTGGAAGACAGGGGCAAACACAGATACGCAGTATTTT. Protein product: CAWKTGANTDTQYF.

The V and J genes are TRBV11-2 and TRBJ1-1; D unclear. V was pared by 5 bases and J by 10 bases, with 17 bases between. There are 13 residues in the CDR3. Germline V gives CDR1 SGHAT, CDR2 FQNNGV. In DNA form, the CDR3 reads TGTGCCAGCAGCCAGGAGTCTGGACTTGGAGCTTTCTTT. It codes for CASSQESGLGAFF.

This clone came up a few times. The chain has TRBV18 and TRBJ1-4, with D possibly TRBD1 on 6 matching bases. Germline V gene lookup returns CDR1 KGHSH and CDR2 LQKENI. V was clipped by 2 bases and J by 6 bases, with 19 bases between them. The CDR3 is made up of 17 amino acids. The DNA of the CDR3 is TGTGCCAGCTCACCAAACCTATCGACAAGGGGGGATGAAAAACTGTTTTTT. This translates into CASSPNLSTRGDEKLFF.

The chain joins TRBV2 to TRBJ1-5; the match to TRBD1 covers 7 bases. The J segment lost 6 bases and the V segment lost 5 bases, leaving 10 bases of the junction unmatched. This CDR3 spans 15 amino acids. Germline CDR1 and CDR2: SNHLY and FYNNEI. The DNA for the CDR3 is TGTGCCAGCAGTCGGGACAGCGGCGGGGGTCAGCCCCAGCATTTT. Residues: CASSRDSGGGQPQHF.

This clone occurred a few times. CDR3 in DNA: TGTGCCAGCAGCGTAGATCCAGGGCTTTCAGAGACCCAGTACTTC. It specifies CASSVDPGLSETQYF. The chain has TRBV9 and TRBJ2-5; the D gene is possibly TRBD1 (5 bases). Germline CDR1 is SGDLS and CDR2 is YYNGEE. There are 15 residues in the CDR3. V was cut by 0 bases and J by 4 bases, with 13 bases left in between.

This rearrangement joins TRBV29-1 to TRBJ2-6; D remains ambiguous. The V end lost 4 bases, the J end lost 0 bases, and 13 bases lay between the germline ends. This CDR3 comprises 16 residues. From germline, CDR1 is SQVTM and CDR2 ANQGSEA. The CDR3 here is CSVGAGNSSGANVLTF. The CDR3 nucleotides are TGCAGCGTTGGGGCAGGAAACAGCTCTGGGGCCAACGTCCTGACTTTC.